This T cell receptor (beta chain) was captured in a study of OX40 agonist ivuxolimab in advanced cancers. A note on the overall study: The costimulatory receptor OX40 (CD134) was targeted by ivuxolimab, a fully human IgG2 agonistic monoclonal antibody. Intravenous ivuxolimab was administered to patients every 2 weeks at six dose levels: 0.01, 0.1, 0.3, 1.5, 3 and 10 mg/kg. Among the roughly 50 dose-escalation patients, approximately 20 had hepatocellular carcinoma, 15 or so melanoma, 9 renal cell carcinoma and 9 head and neck cancer. In the dose-escalation cohort, over 65% of patients were male, and the mean age was around 60 years, with a range of about 23 to 85. Patients were allowed to have had prior anti-PD-1, anti-PD-L1 or anti-CTLA-4 therapy, and around 40% of the dose-escalation patients had previously received checkpoint inhibitors. Partial responses occurred in three dose-escalation patients, of whom one had hepatocellular carcinoma and two had cutaneous melanoma. Peripheral TCRbeta sequencing aimed to test whether ivuxolimab altered TCR sequence diversity and caused clonal T-cell expansion. The paper covers the monotherapy dose-escalation part of the phase I ivuxolimab trial, which included N of about 50 patients.

For sequencing of the TCRbeta CDR3 region, genomic DNA was extracted from the sorted cells. TCRbeta CDR3 regions were sequenced using the immunoSEQ Assay. This is the immuneACCESS table as TCRdb keeps it, with only in-frame sequences that have V and J called. A part of the clones is gone; compared with another copy, unresolved V genes explain less than half, and the rest is unexplained. A total of 50,000 to 75,000 clones appear in this sample, roughly nine tenths of them only once. Clones ranked in the top ten supply roughly a sixth of the sample. Patients with autoimmune disease history or receiving systemic immunosuppression were excluded from the trial. In every dose cohort, peripheral blood was drawn for TCR sequencing at baseline, cycle 4 day 1, and cycle 7 day 1. The samples were taken from a phase I, first-in-human, multicenter, open-label dose-escalation trial of ivuxolimab. Adults with locally advanced or metastatic melanoma, renal cell carcinoma, hepatocellular carcinoma or head and neck squamous cell carcinoma were enrolled in the trial. Before TCR sequencing, CD4+ T cells and CD8+ T cells were sorted from peripheral blood as separate populations.

The junction shows trimming of 1 base on V and 1 base on J, plus 13 bases between the germline ends. From the cysteine up to the phenylalanine, the CDR3 has a length of 16 residues. Here the CDR3 DNA is all that survives: 48 bases in frame from base 1. CDR1 and CDR2, per the germline V gene (reference sequence), are LNHNV and YYDKDF. General findings and caveats noted by the study authors: At doses of 0.1 to 3.0 mg/kg, clonal expansion of both CD4+ and CD8+ T cells in blood was seen between baseline and week 6. After ivuxolimab, CD8+ T cells had more expanded clones than CD4+ T cells on average. In the 0.1-3.0 mg/kg groups, partial responders had among the lowest normalized peripheral clonal expansion, particularly in CD8+ T cells. Low levels of normalized T-cell clonal expansion were also seen in some nonresponding patients. Antigen specificity was not determined for the clonally expanded peripheral T cells.

As regards this clone: This clone's antigen is unknown. No qualities accompany the bases; no much larger clone lies one base away.

Sequencing used CD4+ or CD8+ T cells sorted from blood, obtained in a trial of the OX40 agonist ivuxolimab. The source is an adult with an advanced solid tumor such as melanoma, head and neck, liver or kidney cancer. The V gene is TRBV15 and the J gene is TRBJ1-1, with TRBD1 as a weak D call on 5 bases. The DNA sequence reads TGTGCCACCAGCAGAGGAAGGGGCTCAAGGAACACTGAAGCTTTCTTT. It codes for CATSRGRGSRNTEAFF.